This T cell receptor beta chain was identified in a study of cytomegalovirus exposure and HLA in healthy donors. Study information: From donors who were HLA-typed, an early data release held 65 million to 85 million unique TCRs. Study-wide results and caveats: Reportedly, diagnosis of cytomegalovirus status by the classifier showed high specificity and sensitivity. Immune exposure information available was restricted to CMV serostatus.

This clone is a singleton in its sample. Its antigen is currently unknown. The CDR3 consists of 14 residues. Germline V gene data show CDR1 as SNHLY and CDR2 as FYNNEI. Trimming pared 3 bases from V and 8 bases from J, leaving 13 bases between. Primers: 60 Vbeta forward and 13 Jbeta reverse. Assay used: immunoSEQ multiplex PCR; TCRdb lists only in-frame clones, some missing. The sample records approximately 160,000 clones, over 70% being singletons. The chain carries TRBV2 and TRBJ1-4; no clear D gene. This receptor was obtained from a middle-aged woman in good health and CMV-seropositive. Input material: PBMCs. The CDR3 reads CASSEFDIIEKLFF. The CDR3 DNA reads as TGTGCCAGCAGTGAGTTCGACATTATCGAAAAACTGTTTTTT.